These 11 T cell receptor beta chains came from one sample sequenced in a study of identifying expanded T cells in peripheral blood. Sequenced by immunoSEQ multiplex PCR; TCRdb stores in-frame clones only, minus some. The sample lists approximately 81,000 clones; 84% were seen once. The specimen sequenced was blood. The source of these receptors is a person aged 18 to 75 in good health.

At least ten counts were recorded for this clone. This chain connects TRBV25-1 to TRBJ1-2; 8 bases align to TRBD1. Per germline, CDR1 MGHDK and CDR2 SYGVNS. With 5 bases clipped from V and 8 bases from J, the junction kept 7 bases outside the gene matches. The CDR3 runs 13 residues. The CDR3 DNA follows: TGTGCCAGCAGTATACAGGGGGGTAGGGGCTACACCTTC. It codes for CASSIQGGRGYTF.

This rearrangement joins TRBV18 to TRBJ2-5; 7 bases match TRBD2. This CDR3 has 15 amino acids. J gave up 5 bases and V 3 bases, and 9 bases lay outside the gene matches. The germline V gene has CDR1 KGHSH and CDR2 LQKENI. CDR3 loop: CASSPNPPAGETQYF. The DNA of the CDR3 is TGTGCCAGCTCACCTAATCCCCCAGCGGGGGAGACCCAGTACTTC.

The chain has TRBV4-3 and TRBJ2-3; 12 bases map to TRBD2. The trim removed 0 bases at V and 2 bases at J, leaving 6 bases unmatched. Per the germline V gene, CDR1 is LGHNA and CDR2 is YSLEER. The CDR3 length is 18 residues. In DNA, the CDR3 is TGCGCCAGCAGCCAAGACCTACTAGCGGGAGGCACCACAGATACGCAGTATTTT. This encodes CASSQDLLAGGTTDTQYF.

This clone appeared a few times. The rearrangement links TRBV28 to TRBJ1-2; D uncertain. The CDR3 consists of 14 residues. Germline CDR1 is MDHEN and CDR2 is SYDVKM. V lost 7 bases to trimming and J lost 6 bases, with 18 bases between them. The CDR3 DNA reads TGTGCCAGCACCTCCCTAGGGTCGTTTGATGGCTACACCTTC. It specifies CASTSLGSFDGYTF.

The V call is TRBV2, the J call TRBJ2-7; D unclear. Trimming took off 4 bases at V and 4 bases at J, with 5 bases between the two ends. The germline gives CDR1 SNHLY, CDR2 FYNNEI. The CDR3 contains 11 residues. In DNA form, the CDR3 reads TGTGCCAGCAGTGTTCAATACGAGCAGTACTTC. Its translation: CASSVQYEQYF. The whole variable domain, remainder taken from reference TRBV2 and TRBJ2-7, is EPEVTQTPSHQVTQMGQEVILRCVPISNHLYFYWYRQILGQKVEFLVSFYNNEISEKSEIFDDQFSVERPDGSNFTLKIRSTKLEDSAMYFCASSVQYEQYFGPGTRLTVT.

The V call is TRBV11-3, the J call TRBJ1-1, with D unclear. The germline gives CDR1 SGHNT, CDR2 YENEEA. Trimming stripped 6 bases from V and 3 bases from J, with 11 bases between. CDR3 length: 13 residues. CDR3 amino acids: CASRRGVDTEAFF. The CDR3 DNA sequence: TGTGCCAGCAGGAGAGGCGTGGACACTGAAGCTTTCTTT.

This chain joins TRBV7-9 and TRBJ2-1; possibly TRBD2 for D (7 bases). Germline V gene data show CDR1 as SEHNR and CDR2 as FQNEAQ (reference sequence). Trimming left V 7 bases short and J 2 bases short, with 15 bases between. The CDR3 covers 15 residues. The chain's CDR3 is CASTPGGGPYNEQFF. CDR3 nucleotide sequence: TGTGCCAGCACCCCCGGCGGGGGCCCCTACAATGAGCAGTTCTTC. Complete variable domain (other parts from reference TRBV7-9 and TRBJ2-1): DTGVSQNPRHKITKRGQNVTFRCDPISEHNRLYWYRQTLGQGPEFLTYFQNEAQLEKSRLLSDRFSAERPKGSFSTLEIQRTEQGDSAMYLCASTPGGGPYNEQFFGPGTRLTVL.

The chain links TRBV27 to TRBJ2-2, with 9 bases that match TRBD1. J lost 7 bases, V lost 6 bases, and 9 bases had no gene match. The CDR3 is made up of 15 amino acids. Germline V lookup: CDR1 MNHEY, CDR2 SMNVEV (reference sequence). CDR3 nucleotides: TGTGCCAGCAGCAACAGGGGGCCGAGGAACGGGGAGCTGTTTTTT. This sequence encodes CASSNRGPRNGELFF.

The CDR3 is CASRKQGPANVLTF. For the CDR3, the DNA is TGTGCCAGCAGGAAACAGGGTCCTGCCAACGTCCTGACTTTC. The chain combines TRBV27 with TRBJ2-6; possible D gene TRBD1, 6 bases. CDR1 is MNHEY and CDR2 is SMNVEV in the germline V gene (reference sequence). This CDR3 region has 14 residues. V lost 6 bases, J lost 7 bases, and 13 bases lay in between.

V is TRBV7-2 and J is TRBJ2-7, with TRBD2 identical over 11 bases. Looked up from germline, CDR1 is SGHTA and CDR2 is FQGNSA. Germline trimming cut 5 bases from V and 3 bases from J; bases unmatched to any gene: 6. This CDR3 is built from 15 residues. As DNA, the CDR3 is TGTGCCAGCAGCCAAACTAGCGGGAGTGGCTACGAGCAGTACTTC. As protein: CASSQTSGSGYEQYF. Full variable domain (remainder filled in from reference TRBV7-2 and TRBJ2-7): GAGVSQSPSNKVTEKGKDVELRCDPISGHTALYWYRQSLGQGLEFLIYFQGNSAPDKSGLPSDRFSAERTGGSVSTLTIQRTQQEDSAVYLCASSQTSGSGYEQYFGPGTRLTVT.

This chain links TRBV4-3 with TRBJ2-3; D gene uncertain. V gave up 1 base and J gave up 2 bases, with 10 bases separating them. CDR3 length: 15 amino acids. Germline assignment: CDR1 LGHNA and CDR2 YSLEER. The CDR3 DNA sequence: TGCGCCAGCAGCCAAGTGGTAGTCAACACAGATACGCAGTATTTT. It yields the protein CASSQVVVNTDTQYF.